Each of the 8 T cell receptor beta chains below was sequenced from the same sample in a study of CD8 T cells in ankylosing spondylitis. TCRdb analysed the 5' RACE reads with MiXCR anew, one entry per CDR3 protein. The profile covers some 130,000 distinct CDR3 sequences, with roughly 7.7% appearing a single time and 7.3% taken by the ten largest. The sample was synovial fluid, either unsorted or a sorted T cell fraction (not recorded which). The receptors originated from a male donor with ankylosing spondylitis.

Many counts were recorded for this clonotype. The chain employs TRBV7-2 and TRBJ1-4; TRBD1 matches 7 bases. This CDR3 contains 16 residues. Germline V gene data show CDR1 as SGHTA and CDR2 as FQGNSA. J was trimmed by 7 bases and V by 5 bases; bases with no gene match: 13. The CDR3 loop reads CASSLGQAPTREKLFF. The CDR3 nucleotides are TGTGCCAGCAGCCTTGGACAGGCTCCTACGCGTGAAAAACTGTTTTTT.

This clonotype was picked up many times. V is TRBV7-2 and J is TRBJ2-7, with no clear D. The CDR3 loop spans 17 amino acids. Trimming removed 4 bases at V and 5 bases at J, with 24 bases between. Germline V lookup: CDR1 SGHTA, CDR2 FQGNSA. The CDR3 nucleotides are TGTGCCAGCAGCTCCCCCCGCCTTCGACGGCCCTGGGACGAGCAGTACTTC. Translation gives CASSSPRLRRPWDEQYF.

In this sample, this clonotype turned up a few times. The rearrangement joins TRBV7-8 to TRBJ2-2; D gene uncertain. This CDR3 contains 15 residues. Germline V gene sequence: CDR1 SGHVS, CDR2 FQNEAQ. Between the trimmed V and J ends, which lost 2 bases and 1 base, there was a span of 8 bases. CDR3 DNA: TGTGCCAGCAGCTTAAGTCTTCGGAACACCGGGGAGCTGTTTTTT. Translating it yields CASSLSLRNTGELFF.

The chain couples TRBV6-4 to TRBJ2-3; the match to TRBD2 covers 9 bases. This CDR3 has 15 residues. The trim removed 2 bases at V and 2 bases at J, leaving 2 bases unmatched. Germline lookup yields CDR1 MRHNA and CDR2 SNTAGT. CDR3 in amino acids: CASSDVAGATDTQYF. CDR3 bases: TGTGCCAGCAGTGACGTAGCGGGGGCCACAGATACGCAGTATTTT.

This clonotype was detected only a few times. The chain is built from TRBV11-2 and TRBJ1-1; D remains unclear. Germline-derived CDR1 and CDR2 are SGHAT and FQNNGV. Trimming stripped 0 bases from V and 8 bases from J, with 16 bases between. This CDR3 contains 15 residues. In DNA form, the CDR3 reads TGTGCCAGCAGCTTAGATCGGGTTTTTGCCAGCGAAGCTTTCTTT. It is translated as CASSLDRVFASEAFF.

This clonotype was seen more than once but under ten times. The chain joins TRBV18 to TRBJ1-1, with D hard to call. The V and J ends lost 6 bases and 0 bases respectively, with 14 bases between them. The CDR3 spans 15 residues. The germline CDR1 and CDR2 sequences are KGHSH and LQKENI. In DNA, the CDR3 is TGTGCCAGCTCTACGAGCGTGATGGTGAACACTGAAGCTTTCTTT. It encodes CASSTSVMVNTEAFF.

This clonotype was recorded many times. This chain joins TRBV5-4 and TRBJ2-3; possible D gene TRBD1, 5 bases. This CDR3 contains 15 residues. Germline CDR1 reads SGHNT; CDR2 reads YYREEE (reference sequence). Trimming removed 4 bases at V and 0 bases at J, with 12 bases between. The CDR3 sequence: CASSGAVSSTDTQYF. CDR3 bases: TGTGCCAGCAGCGGGGCGGTCTCTAGCACAGATACGCAGTATTTT.

There are a few counts of this clonotype. The rearrangement links TRBV5-6 to TRBJ2-1; D unclear. This CDR3 comprises 13 residues. V lost 4 bases, J lost 4 bases, and 9 bases lay in between. Germline CDR1 is SGHDT and CDR2 is YYEEEE. CDR3 amino acids: CASSGEAYNEQFF. The CDR3 DNA follows: TGTGCCAGCAGCGGAGAGGCGTACAATGAGCAGTTCTTC.